Following are 15 T cell receptor beta chains from one sample sequenced in a study of T cell responses to AZD1222 COVID-19 vaccine. Clones were sequenced by immunoSEQ multiplex PCR, and TCRdb holds only the in-frame ones, with some missing. The data show more than 100,000 clones, over 75% seen once. The source was peripheral blood, collected 28 days after the second dose of the MenACWY control vaccine. Receptors were obtained from an adult who received the MenACWY meningococcal vaccine as a control.

The chain links TRBV7-9 to TRBJ1-2; possible D gene TRBD1, 5 bases. This CDR3 spans 12 amino acids. Germline CDR1 reads SEHNR; CDR2 reads FQNEAQ (reference sequence). V was pared by 7 bases and J by 5 bases, with 11 bases between. CDR3 loop: CASTPGAYGYTF. The CDR3 coding sequence is TGTGCCAGCACCCCTGGGGCTTATGGCTACACCTTC.

The chain uses TRBV2 and TRBJ1-1; 10 positions match TRBD1. This CDR3 is built from 16 residues. Germline loops: CDR1 SNHLY, CDR2 FYNNEI. V gave up 1 base and J gave up 4 bases; unmatched junction bases: 6. CDR3 sequence (DNA): TGTGCCAGCAGTGAAGGCGTCTGGACAGGGGGCACTGAAGCTTTCTTT. Amino acids: CASSEGVWTGGTEAFF.

The CDR3 is CASSFNQGADGYTF. CDR3 sequence (DNA): TGCGCCAGCAGCTTTAACCAGGGGGCCGATGGCTACACCTTC. The rearrangement joins TRBV5-1 to TRBJ1-2; 8 nucleotides match TRBD1. This CDR3 comprises 14 residues. Germline values: CDR1 SGHRS, CDR2 YFSETQ. After removal of 2 bases from V and 6 bases from J, the junction contained 6 bases not matched to a gene.

The V gene is TRBV5-1, the J gene TRBJ2-7; 9 bases agree with TRBD2. The J segment lost 6 bases and the V segment lost 4 bases, leaving 5 bases of the junction unmatched. Germline CDR1 and CDR2: SGHRS and YFSETQ. This CDR3 region has 13 residues. CDR3 loop: CASSRTSESEQYF. The CDR3 nucleotides read TGCGCCAGCAGCCGGACTAGCGAGAGCGAGCAGTACTTC. Looking up the rest from reference TRBV5-1 and TRBJ2-7 gives the full variable domain: KAGVTQTPRYLIKTRGQQVTLSCSPISGHRSVSWYQQTPGQGLQFLFEYFSETQRNKGNFPGRFSGRQFSNSRSEMNVSTLELGDSALYLCASSRTSESEQYFGPGTRLTVT.

V gene TRBV5-4 combines with J gene TRBJ2-3; no firm D call. The V gene lost 6 bases and the J gene lost 4 bases, with 12 bases spanning the gap. CDR3 size: 13 residues. Germline CDR1 and CDR2: SGHNT and YYREEE (reference sequence). CDR3 sequence (DNA): TGTGCCAGCAATTGGAGAGGCGCAGATACGCAGTATTTT. It codes for CASNWRGADTQYF.

The V gene is TRBV5-6, the J gene TRBJ2-6; 9 positions match TRBD1. Germline lookup yields CDR1 SGHDT and CDR2 YYEEEE. Unmatched junction bases numbered 1, after V lost 1 base and J lost 2 bases. This CDR3 contains 16 residues. The CDR3 is CASSLTGGTGANVLTF. The CDR3 coding sequence is TGTGCCAGCAGCTTGACAGGGGGCACTGGGGCCAACGTCCTGACTTTC.

Comment on this clone: The same CDR3 is also encoded by other DNA sequences in this sample. V is TRBV6-5 and J is TRBJ1-5; 7 nucleotides align to TRBD1. J was trimmed by 4 bases and V by 2 bases; bases with no gene match: 5. This CDR3 contains 15 residues. Germline V gene sequence: CDR1 MNHEY, CDR2 SVGAGI. The CDR3 is CASSYGQGGNQPQHF. As DNA, the CDR3 is TGTGCCAGCAGTTACGGTCAGGGGGGAAATCAGCCCCAGCATTTT.

The count of this clone is one. The chain joins TRBV27 to TRBJ2-2; no reliable D call. From germline, CDR1 is MNHEY and CDR2 SMNVEV (reference sequence). This CDR3 is 14 amino acids long. V dropped 6 bases and J dropped 3 bases, with 11 bases sitting between them. CDR3 sequence (DNA): TGTGCCAGCAGGACCTTCCGGGACACCGGGGAGCTGTTTTTT. Translation gives CASRTFRDTGELFF.

V usage is TRBV5-8 and J usage is TRBJ1-1; TRBD1 is a possible D gene (6 bases). With 3 bases removed from V and 7 bases from J, the gap between germline ends came to 22 bases. The CDR3 has 16 residues. Germline CDR1 is SGHTS and CDR2 is YDEGEE. The CDR3, as DNA: TGTGCCAGCAGCTGGGTCTCAGGGGCGCGCATTATTGAAGCTTTCTTT. This encodes CASSWVSGARIIEAFF.

This rearrangement joins TRBV19 to TRBJ1-2; 7 bases agree with TRBD1. The CDR3 extends over 15 amino acids. Germline V gives CDR1 LNHDA, CDR2 SQIVND (reference sequence). Losses at the gene ends were 5 bases for V and 0 bases for J; bases not matched to a gene: 6. CDR3 bases: TGTGCCAGTAGTCCCGGGACAGCTACTAACTATGGCTACACCTTC. Amino acids: CASSPGTATNYGYTF.

The chain has TRBV20-1 and TRBJ2-7, with a possible D match to TRBD2 (5 bases). The length of the CDR3 is 11 residues. Germline assignment: CDR1 DFQATT and CDR2 SNEGSKA (reference sequence). Between the trimmed V and J ends, which lost 6 bases and 4 bases, there was a span of 10 bases. CDR3 sequence: CSARTGYEQYV. Here the CDR3 DNA reads TGCAGTGCCAGGACGGGGTACGAGCAGTACGTC.

The chain recombines TRBV28 with TRBJ1-2; no clear D gene. This CDR3 region has 13 residues. Trimming cost V 5 bases and J 1 base, with 8 bases left between them. From germline, CDR1 is MDHEN and CDR2 SYDVKM. In DNA, the CDR3 is TGTGCCAGCAGTCCGGGTGGTAACTATGGCTACACCTTC. Translation gives CASSPGGNYGYTF.

The chain joins TRBV7-9 to TRBJ1-4, with D perhaps matching TRBD1 (5 bases). The CDR3 spans 13 residues. Between the trimmed V and J ends, which lost 5 bases and 5 bases, there was a span of 9 bases. The germline V gene has CDR1 SEHNR and CDR2 FQNEAQ (reference sequence). This chain's CDR3 is CASSRDRNEKLFF. The CDR3 DNA sequence: TGTGCCAGCAGCCGCGACAGAAATGAAAAACTGTTTTTT. The full variable domain, its missing parts supplied by reference TRBV7-9 and TRBJ1-4, is DTGVSQNPRHKITKRGQNVTFRCDPISEHNRLYWYRQTLGQGPEFLTYFQNEAQLEKSRLLSDRFSAERPKGSFSTLEIQRTEQGDSAMYLCASSRDRNEKLFFGSGTQLSVL.

This chain links TRBV10-2 with TRBJ2-7; D is perhaps TRBD1 (5 bases). The V end lost 6 bases, the J end lost 0 bases, and 12 bases lay between the germline ends. The CDR3 is 14 residues long. Germline V gene data show CDR1 as WSHSY and CDR2 as SAAADI. The CDR3 protein is CASRKDSRSYEQYF. The CDR3, as DNA: TGCGCCAGCAGAAAAGACAGCCGCTCCTACGAGCAGTACTTC.

The chain links TRBV10-2 to TRBJ1-2; 7 nucleotides line up with TRBD1. CDR3 length: 13 amino acids. Trimming at V came to 5 bases and at J to 2 bases, leaving 2 bases not matched to a gene. The germline CDR1 and CDR2 sequences are WSHSY and SAAADI. The CDR3 reads CASSRGQNYGYTF. The CDR3 DNA is TGCGCCAGCAGTAGGGGGCAAAACTATGGCTACACCTTC.